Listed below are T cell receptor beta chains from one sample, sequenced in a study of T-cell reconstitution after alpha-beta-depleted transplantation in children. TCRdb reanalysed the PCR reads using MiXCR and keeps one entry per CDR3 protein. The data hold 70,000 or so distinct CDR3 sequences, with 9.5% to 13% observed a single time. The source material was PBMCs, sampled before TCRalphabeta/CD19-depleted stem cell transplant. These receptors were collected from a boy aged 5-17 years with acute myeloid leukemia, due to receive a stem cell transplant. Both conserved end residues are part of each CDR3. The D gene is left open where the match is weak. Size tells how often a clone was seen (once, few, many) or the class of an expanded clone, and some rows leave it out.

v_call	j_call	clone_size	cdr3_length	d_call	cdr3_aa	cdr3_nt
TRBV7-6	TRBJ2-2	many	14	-	CASSLVVNAGELFF	TGTGCCAGCAGCTTAGTAGTGAACGCCGGGGAGCTGTTTTTT
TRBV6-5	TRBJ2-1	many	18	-	CASSSSPPGASSYNEQFF	TGTGCCAGCTCGAGTTCCCCCCCGGGCGCGAGCTCCTACAATGAGCAGTTCTTC
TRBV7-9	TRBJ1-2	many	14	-	CASSLGNGGGNYTF	TGTGCCAGCAGCTTAGGGAACGGGGGGGGAAACTACACCTTC
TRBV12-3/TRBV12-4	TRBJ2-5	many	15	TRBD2	CASSFASGNPETQYF	TGTGCCAGCAGTTTCGCTAGCGGGAATCCAGAGACCCAGTACTTC
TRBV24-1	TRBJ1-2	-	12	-	CATSDFGDGYTF	TGTGCCACCAGTGATTTTGGGGATGGCTACACCTTC
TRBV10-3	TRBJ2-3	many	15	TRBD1	CAISESDRARDTQYF	TGTGCCATCAGTGAGTCGGACAGGGCAAGGGATACGCAGTATTTT
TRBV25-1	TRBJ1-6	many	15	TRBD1	CASTPPGQGGSPLHF	TGTGCCAGCACCCCTCCCGGACAGGGAGGTTCACCCCTCCACTTT
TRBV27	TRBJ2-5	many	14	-	CASTPTGAYETQYF	TGTGCCAGCACTCCGACCGGGGCGTACGAGACCCAGTACTTC
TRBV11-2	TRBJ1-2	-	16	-	CASSSDSLGANYGYTF	TGTGCCAGCAGCAGTGACAGTTTGGGGGCTAACTATGGCTACACCTTC
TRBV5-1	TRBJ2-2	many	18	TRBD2	CASSPLPAGLGTSGELFF	TGCGCCAGCAGCCCCCTTCCGGCGGGACTAGGGACATCCGGGGAGCTGTTTTTT